These T cell receptor beta chains were read from a single sample in a study of blood T cell repertoires in COVID-19. Here immunoSEQ multiplex PCR was the method, and the copy in TCRdb shows in-frame clones only, minus some. Of about 120,000 clones in the sample, approximately 80% are singletons; the top ten hold roughly 7.3%. The material sequenced was peripheral blood. These receptors were collected from a human donor in a cohort sampled during active COVID-19. Each CDR3 is given with its conserved first and last residue. Each record gives: J gene, D gene, V gene, clone size, CDR3 DNA, CDR3 protein. The D gene is left open where the match is weak. Clone sizes are given selectively: once, few, many, or a class where the clone is expanded.

TRBJ1-4 TRBD1 TRBV2 few TGTGCCAGCAGTGGGCGACAGGGGGCGAGCGCAAAACTGTTTTTT CASSGRQGASAKLFF
TRBJ2-7 TRBD2 TRBV15 few TGTGCCACCAGCGGGGGCTCCGGGACTAGCGGGAGTTACGAGCAGTACTTC CATSGGSGTSGSYEQYF
TRBJ1-1 TRBD1 TRBV2 - TGTGCCAGCAGTTGGGGACAGGAGAACACTGAAGCTTTCTTT CASSWGQENTEAFF
TRBJ1-5 - TRBV6-5 - TGTGCCAGCGGGGACATTAATCAGCCCCAGCATTTT CASGDINQPQHF
TRBJ2-1 TRBD2 TRBV6-5 - TGTGCCAGCAGTTACTCGAGGACTAGCGGGATGGGTGAGCAGTTCTTC CASSYSRTSGMGEQFF
TRBJ1-5 TRBD1 TRBV6-6 few TGTGCCAGCAGTCCACCCGGGACAGGGAGCAATCAGCCCCAGCATTTT CASSPPGTGSNQPQHF
TRBJ1-2 - TRBV12-3/TRBV12-4 - TGTGCCAGCTTAGAAAACAACTTGGAGGGCTACACCTTC CASLENNLEGYTF
TRBJ2-7 TRBD1 TRBV19 - TGTGCCAGTAGTATCGCCGGGACAGGGGGTTCCTACGAGCAGTACTTC CASSIAGTGGSYEQYF
TRBJ1-2 - TRBV5-1 - TGCGCCAGCAGCTTGGGGGTGACAGGTTCCTATGGCTACACCTTC CASSLGVTGSYGYTF
TRBJ1-4 - TRBV6-5 - TGTGCCAGCAGGGGAGGGGTTGCAATCGAGGAAAAACTGTTTTTT CASRGGVAIEEKLFF
TRBJ1-4 TRBD1 TRBV4-1 - TGCGCCAGCAGCCTCACAGGGGTGACTAATGAAAAACTGTTTTTT CASSLTGVTNEKLFF
TRBJ1-5 - TRBV27 - TGTGCCAGCAGTTTGGGATCAGGGGCTCAGCCCCAGCATTTT CASSLGSGAQPQHF
TRBJ1-6 TRBD1 TRBV5-4 - TGTGCCAGCAGCCTGGACAGGAATAATTCACCCCTCCACTTT CASSLDRNNSPLHF
TRBJ1-5 TRBD1 TRBV28 - TGTGCCAGCAGCTTTCGGGACAGGAGAATTAATCAGCCCCAGCATTTT CASSFRDRRINQPQHF
TRBJ2-5 - TRBV12-3/TRBV12-4 - TGTGCCAGCAGCCGTACAGGGCGGGAGACCCAGTACTTC CASSRTGRETQYF
TRBJ2-7 TRBD1 TRBV6-6 - TGTGCCAGCAGTTACCACGGACAGGGGGGACCCTACGAGCAGTACTTC CASSYHGQGGPYEQYF
TRBJ2-7 - TRBV5-4 - TGTGCCAGCAGCCTAAGGGGAATGGACAGTGTAGCCTACGAGCAGTACTTC CASSLRGMDSVAYEQYF
TRBJ2-7 TRBD2 TRBV18 - TGTGCCAGCTCACCGGCGGGGGGTCCCTACGAGCAGTACTTC CASSPAGGPYEQYF
TRBJ2-7 TRBD2 TRBV3-1/TRBV3-2 - TGTGCCAGCAGCCAGGATCCGGGACTAAGCTACGAGCAGTACTTC CASSQDPGLSYEQYF
TRBJ1-2 TRBD1 TRBV5-1 - TGCGCCAGCAGTACAGGCCAGGGGGGCTATGGCTACACCTTC CASSTGQGGYGYTF
TRBJ1-2 - TRBV10-3 - TGTGCCATCAGCGAGGGGCCTTGGCACACCTTC CAISEGPWHTF